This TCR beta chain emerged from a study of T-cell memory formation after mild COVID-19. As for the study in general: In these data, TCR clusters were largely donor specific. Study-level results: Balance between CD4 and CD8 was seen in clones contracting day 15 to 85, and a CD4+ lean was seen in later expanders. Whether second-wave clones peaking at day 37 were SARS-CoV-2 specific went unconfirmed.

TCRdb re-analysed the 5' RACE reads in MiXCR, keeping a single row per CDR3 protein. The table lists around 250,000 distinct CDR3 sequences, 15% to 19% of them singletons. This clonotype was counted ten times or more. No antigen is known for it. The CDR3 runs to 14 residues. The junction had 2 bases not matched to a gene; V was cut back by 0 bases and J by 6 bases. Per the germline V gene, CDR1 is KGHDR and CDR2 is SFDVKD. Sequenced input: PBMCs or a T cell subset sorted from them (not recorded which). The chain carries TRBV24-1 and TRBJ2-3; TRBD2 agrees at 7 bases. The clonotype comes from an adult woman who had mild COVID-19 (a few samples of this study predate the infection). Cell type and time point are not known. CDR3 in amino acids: CATSDLWEGDTQYF. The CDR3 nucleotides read TGTGCCACCAGTGATTTGTGGGAGGGTGATACGCAGTATTTT.